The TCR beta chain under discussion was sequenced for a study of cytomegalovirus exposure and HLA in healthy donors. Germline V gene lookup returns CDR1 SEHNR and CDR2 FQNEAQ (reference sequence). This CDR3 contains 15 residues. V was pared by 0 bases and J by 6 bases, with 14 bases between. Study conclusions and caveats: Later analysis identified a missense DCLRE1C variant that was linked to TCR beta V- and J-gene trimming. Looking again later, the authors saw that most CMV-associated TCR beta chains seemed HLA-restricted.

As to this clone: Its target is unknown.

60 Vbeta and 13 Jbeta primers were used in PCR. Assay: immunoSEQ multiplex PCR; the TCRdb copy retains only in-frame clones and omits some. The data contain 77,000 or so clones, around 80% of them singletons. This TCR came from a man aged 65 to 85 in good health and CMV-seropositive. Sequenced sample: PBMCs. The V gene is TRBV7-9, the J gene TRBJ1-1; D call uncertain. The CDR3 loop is CASSLAPPRDPEAFF. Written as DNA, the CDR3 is TGTGCCAGCAGCTTAGCCCCACCTCGGGATCCTGAAGCTTTCTTT.